This entry lists 26 T cell receptor beta chains sequenced from one sample in a study of response to subunit inactivated influenza vaccine. TCRdb re-called the RT-PCR reads with MiXCR, one entry per CDR3 protein. The sample contains hundreds of thousands of distinct CDR3 sequences, approximately 14% of which appear only once. The material was PBMCs from blood, obtained less than 15 days before vaccination. The receptors derive from a man in his fifties or sixties who received an inactivated influenza vaccine.

This clonotype occurred many times. V and J are TRBV28 and TRBJ1-5; 7 nucleotides align to TRBD1. Germline CDR1 reads MDHEN; CDR2 reads SYDVKM. Trimming at V came to 10 bases and at J to 3 bases, leaving 6 bases not matched to a gene. This CDR3 is built from 13 residues. Here the CDR3 reads CATGTETNQPQHF. CDR3 coding DNA: TGTGCCACCGGGACAGAGACCAATCAGCCCCAGCATTTT.

This clonotype showed up many times. This chain joins TRBV11-3 and TRBJ2-2, with 9 nucleotides matching TRBD2. Germline V gene lookup returns CDR1 SGHNT and CDR2 YENEEA. The junction had 4 bases not matched to a gene; V was cut back by 5 bases and J by 6 bases. This CDR3 region has 14 residues. The CDR3 is CASSDRTSAGELFF. The CDR3 nucleotides are TGTGCCAGCAGCGACCGGACTAGCGCCGGGGAGCTGTTTTTT.

This clonotype turned up a few times. The chain joins TRBV27 to TRBJ2-7; 7 positions match TRBD2. The CDR3 spans 17 residues. Trimming at V came to 3 bases and at J to 1 base, leaving 12 bases not matched to a gene. Germline assignment: CDR1 MNHEY and CDR2 SMNVEV (reference sequence). The CDR3 DNA follows: TGTGCCAGCAGTTTCATCGGGGAGGGCGGAAGATCCTACGAGCAGTACTTC. Translating gives CASSFIGEGGRSYEQYF.

The V call is TRBV7-6, the J call TRBJ1-1; unclear D gene. From germline, CDR1 is SGHVS and CDR2 FNYEAQ. V lost 5 bases and J 4 bases, leaving 11 bases between the germline ends. This CDR3 region has 13 residues. CDR3 sequence reads: CASSRTFSTEAFF. The CDR3 nucleotides are TGTGCCAGCAGCCGGACGTTCAGCACTGAAGCTTTCTTT.

This clonotype was counted only a few times. This rearrangement joins TRBV24-1 to TRBJ2-1; perhaps D is TRBD1 or TRBD2 (5 bases each). Trimming left V 0 bases short and J 6 bases short, with 14 bases between. Looked up from germline, CDR1 is KGHDR and CDR2 is SFDVKD. This CDR3 comprises 16 residues. For the CDR3, the DNA is TGTGCCACCAGTGATTTGGGGCTAGCTGGGGGCAATGAGCAGTTCTTC. It codes for CATSDLGLAGGNEQFF.

The gene calls are TRBV7-2 and TRBJ1-6, with D possibly being TRBD1 (5 bases). The CDR3 has 15 amino acids. Germline CDR1 reads SGHTA; CDR2 reads FQGNSA. Trimming took off 1 base at V and 6 bases at J, with 10 bases between the two ends. This chain's CDR3 is CASSLVRRGNSPLHF. In DNA form, the CDR3 reads TGTGCCAGCAGCTTAGTTCGTAGGGGTAATTCACCCCTCCACTTT.

The chain joins TRBV7-6 to TRBJ1-4; 10 nucleotides align to TRBD1. CDR1 SGHVS and CDR2 FNYEAQ come from the germline V gene. This CDR3 has 18 amino acids. The trim removed 5 bases at V and 0 bases at J, leaving 9 bases unmatched. The CDR3 sequence: CASSARDRGTATNEKLFF. CDR3 nucleotides: TGTGCCAGCAGCGCCCGGGACAGGGGAACAGCAACTAATGAAAAACTGTTTTTT.

The chain has TRBV15 and TRBJ2-1; D uncertain. V lost 3 bases, J lost 0 bases, and 9 bases lay in between. The CDR3 is 15 residues long. CDR1 is LNHNV, CDR2 YYDKDF, per germline (reference sequence). The CDR3 here is CATSSHGDSYNEQFF. CDR3 DNA sequence: TGTGCCACCAGCAGCCACGGTGACTCCTACAATGAGCAGTTCTTC.

The gene calls are TRBV6-1 and TRBJ1-6, with TRBD1 as a possible D gene (5 bases). This CDR3 comprises 16 residues. The germline V and J ends were trimmed by 6 bases and 5 bases, with 17 bases remaining between them. From germline, CDR1 is MNHNS and CDR2 SASEGT. This CDR3 is CASSSRVGRNNSPLHF. In nucleotides, the CDR3 is TGTGCCAGCAGCTCCAGGGTCGGTCGTAATAATTCACCCCTCCACTTT.

This clonotype has a handful of counts. V gene TRBV20-1 combines with J gene TRBJ2-2; 9 bases are shared with TRBD1. V dropped 6 bases and J dropped 5; count of bases not matched to a gene: 4. Per germline, CDR1 DFQATT and CDR2 SNEGSKA (reference sequence). CDR3 length: 13 residues. This chain's CDR3 is CSAGTGRTGELFF. In nucleotides, the CDR3 is TGCAGTGCAGGGACAGGGAGAACCGGGGAGCTGTTTTTT.

The table lists this clonotype with a few counts. J is TRBJ2-2 and V is TRBV3-1, with 7 positions matching TRBD1. CDR1 and CDR2 (germline): LGHDT, YNNKEL (reference sequence). The ends lost 5 bases at V and 6 bases at J; junction bases unmatched: 6. The length of the CDR3 is 14 residues. The CDR3 region has the DNA TGTGCCAGCAGCGAGTACAGGGGTCCCGGGGAGCTGTTTTTT. Protein sequence: CASSEYRGPGELFF.

This clonotype was seen a handful of times. The chain couples TRBV4-3 to TRBJ2-2; 7 nucleotides agree with TRBD2. The CDR3 sequence is 16 residues long. In germline, CDR1 is LGHNA, CDR2 YSLEER. V was clipped by 2 bases and J by 1 base; unmatched bases: 4. The CDR3 loop reads CASSQIAGLNTGELFF. The CDR3 region has the DNA TGCGCCAGCAGCCAAATAGCGGGCCTGAACACCGGGGAGCTGTTTTTT.

This clonotype appeared many times. V usage is TRBV3-1 and J usage is TRBJ2-2; D gene unclear. Germline CDR1 and CDR2: LGHDT and YNNKEL (reference sequence). Trimming removed 6 bases from V and 0 bases from J, with 2 bases in between. CDR3 length equals 12 residues. The CDR3, as DNA: TGTGCCAGCAGGCCGAACACCGGGGAGCTGTTTTTT. This encodes CASRPNTGELFF.

This clonotype was counted many times. This chain links TRBV29-1 with TRBJ1-1; D unclear. The CDR3 covers 12 residues. V dropped 6 bases and J dropped 10 bases, with 18 bases sitting between them. From germline, CDR1 is SQVTM and CDR2 ANQGSEA. CDR3 residues: CSVGPGEARAFF. The CDR3 DNA sequence: TGCAGCGTGGGCCCTGGGGAGGCGAGAGCTTTCTTT.

This clonotype was detected only a few times. The CDR3 protein is CSVGRGGNQPQHF. CDR3 nucleotide sequence: TGCAGCGTTGGGCGGGGTGGCAATCAGCCCCAGCATTTT. V is TRBV29-1 and J is TRBJ1-5; D call uncertain. The CDR3 has 13 residues. Trimming took 4 bases from V and 2 from J, leaving 9 bases between them. Germline V gene data show CDR1 as SQVTM and CDR2 as ANQGSEA. The variable domain in full, with the rest retrieved from reference TRBV29-1 and TRBJ1-5, is SAVISQKPSRDICQRGTSLTIQCQVDSQVTMMFWYRQQPGQSLTLIATANQGSEATYESGFVIDKFPISRPNLTFSTLTVSNMSPEDSSIYLCSVGRGGNQPQHFGDGTRLSIL.

This clonotype was observed a handful of times. This chain connects TRBV7-9 to TRBJ1-1; D is perhaps TRBD1 (6 bases). Germline-derived CDR1 and CDR2 are SEHNR and FQNEAQ (reference sequence). The ends were cut back, 2 bases at V and 4 bases at J, with 11 bases in the middle. This CDR3 has 14 amino acids. In DNA form, the CDR3 reads TGTGCCAGCAGCTTATCGGGGGCAATCACTGAAGCTTTCTTT. This translates into CASSLSGAITEAFF.

This clonotype has just a few counts. This sequence joins TRBV28 and TRBJ1-1; TRBD1 is a possible D gene (6 bases). The ends were cut back, 2 bases at V and 10 bases at J, with 11 bases in the middle. Germline V lookup: CDR1 MDHEN, CDR2 SYDVKM. CDR3 length: 12 residues. The CDR3 reads CASSLEGVGAFF. In nucleotides, the CDR3 is TGTGCCAGCAGTTTAGAGGGGGTAGGAGCTTTCTTT.

As regards this clonotype: This may stem from a read error, because a much larger clone lies one nucleotide away. The chain combines TRBV3-1 with TRBJ2-2; 8 nucleotides align to TRBD2. The CDR3 is 16 residues long. Looked up from germline, CDR1 is LGHDT and CDR2 is YNNKEL (reference sequence). V lost 3 bases to trimming and J lost 4 bases; unmatched junction nucleotides: 7. This chain's CDR3 is CASSQVLRGVTGELFF. In DNA, the CDR3 is TGTGCCAGCAGCCAGGTTTTGCGGGGGGTCACCGGGGAGCTGTTTTTT.

This clonotype was seen repeatedly, ten times or more. The V gene is TRBV6-2 or TRBV6-3, the J gene TRBJ2-7, with D tentatively TRBD1 (5 bases). Germline V gene lookup returns CDR1 MNHEY and CDR2 SVGEGT. V lost 8 bases and J lost 3, with 17 bases in between. The CDR3 extends over 14 amino acids. In DNA, the CDR3 is TGTGCCAGCCTTACCGCTCAGGGTATCTACGAGCAGTACTTC. This codes for CASLTAQGIYEQYF.

Ten or more counts support this clonotype. The chain couples TRBV29-1 to TRBJ2-3; no reliable D call. Per the germline V gene, CDR1 is SQVTM and CDR2 is ANQGSEA. The CDR3 is 11 residues long. V shed 4 bases and J shed 2 bases, with 4 bases lying between them. As DNA, the CDR3 is TGCAGCGTTGGAACCACAGATACGCAGTATTTT. Encoded protein: CSVGTTDTQYF.

The chain couples TRBV5-5 to TRBJ1-1, with D unresolved. Trimming removed 4 bases at V and 4 bases at J, with 14 bases between. The CDR3 is 14 amino acids. Germline V gene data show CDR1 as SGHKS and CDR2 as YYEKEE (reference sequence). CDR3 region: CASSPGTPGTEAFF. CDR3 bases: TGTGCCAGCAGCCCCGGTACCCCGGGCACTGAAGCTTTCTTT.

The V gene is TRBV10-2, the J gene TRBJ2-7; 12 nucleotides align to TRBD2. The CDR3 length is 14 residues. The junction had 5 bases not matched to a gene; V was cut back by 10 bases and J by 1 base. CDR1 and CDR2 from the germline V gene are WSHSY and SAAADI. CDR3 nucleotides: TGCGCCACCTTCGGACTAGCGGGGTCCTACGAGCAGTACTTC. It translates to CATFGLAGSYEQYF.

The chain is built from TRBV10-3 and TRBJ2-1; weak D call: TRBD2 (5 bases). The V gene lost 10 bases and the J gene lost 6 bases, with 19 bases spanning the gap. Per the germline V gene, CDR1 is ENHRY and CDR2 is SYGVKD. The CDR3 spans 14 residues. The CDR3 nucleotides read TGTGCCAGCCAGCTGGGAGATTCCCTCAATGAGCAGTTCTTC. Protein product: CASQLGDSLNEQFF.

The table lists this clonotype with a few counts. The V gene is TRBV28, the J gene TRBJ1-1; D not certain. The CDR3 extends over 11 amino acids. V was shortened by 8 bases and J by 5 bases, with 9 bases between the two germline ends. The V gene's germline CDR1 is MDHEN and CDR2 SYDVKM. The CDR3 DNA reads as TGTGCCAGCCATAGGAGGACTGAAGCTTTCTTT. Its translation is CASHRRTEAFF.

The rearrangement uses TRBV15 and TRBJ1-1, with D unresolved. Germline V lookup: CDR1 LNHNV, CDR2 YYDKDF (reference sequence). The CDR3 has 11 residues. With 8 bases removed from V and 5 bases from J, the gap between germline ends came to 9 bases. CDR3 residues: CATQERTEAFF. DNA of the CDR3: TGTGCCACCCAAGAGCGGACTGAAGCTTTCTTT. Looking up the rest from reference TRBV15 and TRBJ1-1 gives the full variable domain: DAMVIQNPRYQVTQFGKPVTLSCSQTLNHNVMYWYQQKSSQAPKLLFHYYDKDFNNEADTPDNFQSRRPNTSFCFLDIRSPGLGDTAMYLCATQERTEAFFGQGTRLTVV.

The chain links TRBV7-8 to TRBJ2-2, with D perhaps TRBD1 or TRBD2 (5 bases each). V lost 1 base, J lost 4 bases, and 25 bases lay in between. Germline CDR1 is SGHVS and CDR2 is FQNEAQ. The CDR3 length is 20 residues. CDR3 sequence (DNA): TGTGCCAGCAGCTTAGGGGCTCAGAGGATGGGGACCTCGAGCACCGGGGAGCTGTTTTTT. Translation: CASSLGAQRMGTSSTGELFF.